This is a list of T cell receptor beta chains from one sample in a study of T cell changes during pregnancy in multiple sclerosis. TCRdb's table, derived via immunoSEQ multiplex PCR, lists solely in-frame clones and lacks some. In the table there are about 100,000 clones, 92% of which are singletons. Specimen: peripheral blood, collected after pregnancy. Receptor source: a female donor with multiple sclerosis, enrolled in a pregnancy study. The CDR3 runs from the conserved cysteine through the conserved F or W. A D gene is named only where the DNA matches it firmly. Clone size, where shown, is once, few, many, or a class for clones that have expanded.

j_call | cdr3_length | clone_size | d_call | v_call | cdr3_aa | cdr3_nt
TRBJ2-2 | 14 | NA | TRBD2 | TRBV6-1 | CASSGGTPTGELFF | TGTGCCAGCAGCGGGGGGACTCCGACCGGGGAGCTGTTTTTT
TRBJ1-6 | 16 | NA | TRBD1 | TRBV2 | CASSDPGQEYNSPLHF | TGTGCCAGCAGTGACCCGGGACAGGAATATAATTCACCCCTCCACTTT
TRBJ2-5 | 13 | NA | TRBD1 | TRBV5-1 | CASSWTGPESPYF | TGCGCCAGCAGCTGGACAGGGCCGGAGTCTCCGTACTTC
TRBJ2-7 | 16 | NA | NA | TRBV15 | CATSPFTQGLYYEQYF | TGTGCCACCAGCCCCTTTACGCAGGGCTTATACTACGAGCAGTACTTC
TRBJ2-7 | 15 | NA | TRBD1 | TRBV28 | CASSLRTGGINEQYF | TGTGCCAGCAGTTTAAGGACAGGGGGCATCAACGAGCAGTACTTC
TRBJ2-5 | 13 | NA | NA | TRBV2 | CASRRTPGETQYF | TGTGCCAGCAGGAGGACTCCAGGGGAAACCCAGTACTTC
TRBJ2-2 | 15 | once | NA | TRBV6-1 | CASSEQGSNTGELFF | TGTGCCAGCAGTGAACAGGGGTCCAACACCGGGGAGCTGTTTTTT
TRBJ1-3 | 16 | NA | NA | TRBV5-6 | CASSWGPDSSGNTIYF | TGTGCCAGCAGCTGGGGCCCCGACTCCTCTGGAAACACCATATATTTT
TRBJ2-3 | 15 | NA | NA | TRBV19 | CASSIAAGTTDTQYF | TGTGCCAGTAGTATAGCGGCGGGAACCACAGATACGCAGTATTTT
TRBJ1-6 | 18 | once | TRBD1 | TRBV7-8 | CASSLLAVGQGLGSPLHF | TGTGCCAGCAGCTTATTAGCGGTCGGACAGGGGTTGGGCTCACCCCTCCACTTT
TRBJ1-1 | 13 | NA | NA | TRBV29-1 | CSVEVGGNTEAFF | TGCAGCGTTGAGGTCGGCGGGAACACTGAAGCTTTCTTT
TRBJ2-1 | 15 | NA | TRBD1 | TRBV29-1 | CSVEREQGVINEQFF | TGCAGCGTTGAAAGAGAACAGGGGGTAATCAATGAGCAGTTCTTC
TRBJ1-6 | 15 | NA | TRBD1 | TRBV6-1 | CASRGQGHSNSPLHF | TGTGCCAGCAGGGGACAGGGGCACAGTAATTCACCCCTCCACTTT
TRBJ1-4 | 11 | NA | NA | TRBV30 | CAWSDSEKLFF | TGTGCCTGGAGCGACAGCGAAAAACTGTTTTTT
TRBJ2-3 | 14 | once | TRBD2 | TRBV5-4 | CASSFTSDTDTQYF | TGTGCCAGCAGCTTCACTAGCGACACAGATACGCAGTATTTT
TRBJ2-7 | 15 | NA | TRBD2 | TRBV18 | CASSPATSGSAEQYF | TGTGCCAGCTCACCGGCGACTAGCGGGTCGGCCGAGCAGTACTTC
TRBJ1-2 | 14 | NA | NA | TRBV19 | CASIPAGRDYGYTF | TGTGCCAGTATCCCCGCAGGGAGGGACTATGGCTACACCTTC
TRBJ2-3 | 15 | once | NA | TRBV5-1 | CASSLTARSQDTQYF | TGCGCCAGCAGCTTGACGGCGAGGAGTCAGGATACGCAGTATTTT
TRBJ2-2 | 15 | NA | TRBD2 | TRBV7-9 | CASGLAGGPTGELFF | TGTGCCAGCGGTTTGGCGGGGGGACCGACCGGGGAGCTGTTTTTT
TRBJ2-1 | 15 | NA | TRBD2 | TRBV2 | CASRRAGGALNEQFF | TGTGCCAGCCGACGAGCCGGGGGGGCTCTCAATGAGCAGTTCTTC
TRBJ2-2 | 13 | NA | NA | TRBV18 | CASSPPYTGELFF | TGTGCCAGCTCACCACCGTATACCGGGGAGCTGTTTTTT
TRBJ2-1 | 14 | NA | TRBD1 | TRBV7-8 | CASSLEGAYNEQFF | TGTGCCAGCAGCCTTGAGGGGGCGTACAATGAGCAGTTCTTC
TRBJ2-1 | 15 | NA | NA | TRBV2 | CASSELALQFGEQFF | TGTGCCAGCAGTGAACTAGCTCTTCAGTTCGGTGAGCAGTTCTTC
TRBJ2-2 | 14 | once | TRBD1 | TRBV5-1 | CASKITGDAGELFF | TGCGCCAGCAAGATTACAGGGGATGCCGGGGAGCTGTTTTTT
TRBJ1-2 | 13 | NA | TRBD1 | TRBV30 | CAWSPGDSYGYTF | TGTGCCTGGAGTCCCGGGGACAGCTATGGCTACACCTTC
TRBJ2-1 | 15 | NA | TRBD2 | TRBV11-2 | CASSMGLAGHNEQFF | TGTGCCAGCAGCATGGGACTAGCGGGGCACAATGAGCAGTTCTTC
TRBJ1-2 | 15 | NA | TRBD1 | TRBV7-9 | CASSYGAGGSDGYTF | TGTGCCAGCAGCTACGGCGCAGGGGGCTCCGATGGCTACACCTTC
TRBJ2-7 | 16 | NA | TRBD1 | TRBV6-4 | CASSDPQGTGTYEQYF | TGTGCCAGCAGTGACCCTCAAGGGACAGGGACCTACGAGCAGTACTTC
TRBJ1-2 | 14 | NA | TRBD1 | TRBV13 | CASSLGKGAYGYTF | TGTGCCAGCAGCTTAGGGAAGGGGGCCTATGGCTACACCTTC
TRBJ2-7 | 13 | NA | TRBD1 | TRBV30 | CAGQAGEGYEQYF | TGTGCGGGACAGGCAGGAGAGGGCTACGAGCAGTACTTC
TRBJ2-1 | 13 | NA | NA | TRBV30 | CAWRGLAYNEQFF | TGTGCCTGGAGGGGCTTAGCCTACAATGAGCAGTTCTTC
TRBJ1-1 | 14 | NA | TRBD1 | TRBV15 | CATSDREGDTEAFF | TGTGCCACCAGCGACAGGGAAGGGGACACTGAAGCTTTCTTT
TRBJ1-4 | 17 | NA | NA | TRBV7-9 | CASSDDRLGGKNEKLFF | TGTGCCAGCAGCGATGACCGATTGGGGGGGAAAAATGAAAAACTGTTTTTT
TRBJ2-1 | 15 | once | NA | TRBV18 | CASSPAGFAYNEQFF | TGTGCCAGCTCACCGGCGGGGTTTGCCTACAATGAGCAGTTCTTC
TRBJ2-1 | 16 | NA | TRBD2 | TRBV9 | CASSVGSGGHPNEQFF | TGTGCCAGCAGCGTAGGAAGCGGGGGGCACCCCAATGAGCAGTTCTTC
TRBJ2-7 | 11 | few | NA | TRBV29-1 | CSYRSSYEQYF | TGCAGTTACAGGAGCTCCTACGAGCAGTACTTC
TRBJ1-1 | 12 | once | NA | TRBV2 | CASSERYAEAFF | TGTGCCAGCAGTGAACGCTACGCTGAAGCTTTCTTT
TRBJ1-2 | 15 | NA | TRBD1 | TRBV15 | CATSKHRGDNYGYTF | TGTGCCACCAGCAAACACAGGGGGGATAACTATGGCTACACCTTC
TRBJ2-3 | 16 | NA | NA | TRBV7-6 | CASSLSMSRSTDTQYF | TGTGCCAGCAGCCTTAGCATGTCTAGATCCACAGATACGCAGTATTTT
TRBJ2-2 | 14 | NA | NA | TRBV19 | CAIKKVGGTGELFF | TGTGCCATAAAGAAAGTCGGGGGAACCGGGGAGCTGTTTTTT
TRBJ2-1 | 16 | NA | NA | TRBV5-1 | CASSLAVGGLGNEQFF | TGCGCCAGCAGCTTGGCCGTTGGGGGCCTTGGCAATGAGCAGTTCTTC
TRBJ2-1 | 16 | NA | TRBD1 | TRBV7-3 | CASSLTSGTGVHEQFF | TGTGCCAGCAGCTTAACGTCGGGGACAGGGGTGCATGAGCAGTTCTTC
TRBJ1-2 | 14 | once | NA | TRBV4-3 | CASSQGQAIYGYTF | TGCGCCAGCAGCCAAGGACAGGCGATCTATGGCTACACCTTC
TRBJ2-3 | 16 | NA | TRBD2 | TRBV6-4 | CASSAQTSGDTDTQYF | TGTGCCAGCAGCGCTCAGACTAGCGGGGACACAGATACGCAGTATTTT
TRBJ1-5 | 16 | NA | TRBD1 | TRBV5-8 | CASSLAGRGQYQPQHF | TGTGCCAGCAGCTTGGCGGGCAGGGGGCAATATCAGCCCCAGCATTTT
TRBJ2-5 | 15 | NA | TRBD2 | TRBV7-9 | CASSLATSGRETQYF | TGTGCCAGCAGCTTAGCGACTAGCGGGAGGGAGACCCAGTACTTC
TRBJ1-2 | 14 | NA | NA | TRBV28 | CASSLAGGRGGYTF | TGTGCCAGCAGTTTAGCGGGGGGCCGAGGTGGCTACACCTTC
TRBJ1-3 | 15 | NA | NA | TRBV6-5 | CASGLGQGNGNTIYF | TGTGCCAGCGGTTTAGGACAAGGAAACGGAAACACCATATATTTT
TRBJ1-3 | 12 | NA | NA | TRBV7-3 | CASSPGGNTIYF | TGTGCCAGCAGCCCGGGGGGGAACACCATATATTTT
TRBJ2-7 | 13 | NA | TRBD1 | TRBV6-5 | CASSRGRGYEQYF | TGTGCCAGCAGCCGAGGCAGGGGGTACGAGCAGTACTTC
TRBJ2-1 | 14 | NA | TRBD1 | TRBV29-1 | CSVDATGLYNEQFF | TGCAGCGTTGACGCGACAGGGCTCTACAATGAGCAGTTCTTC
TRBJ2-1 | 18 | NA | TRBD2 | TRBV10-3 | CAISEGSGRIVTYNEQFF | TGTGCCATCAGTGAGGGTAGCGGGAGGATCGTAACGTACAATGAGCAGTTCTTC